This T cell receptor beta chain appears in the sequencing data of a study of blood T cell repertoires in COVID-19. Looking at the study overall: Material from acute and convalescent COVID-19 was sourced from the United States, Italy and Spain.

The CDR3 covers 14 residues. Germline V gives CDR1 SEHNR, CDR2 FQNEAQ (reference sequence). Trimming took off 3 bases at V and 5 bases at J, with 11 bases between the two ends. Per the authors' pipeline: Amplified reference gene primers provided the basis for estimating nucleated cell counts. Data came from immunoSEQ multiplex PCR; TCRdb stores just in-frame clones and leaves some out. V and J calls plus clone size are reproduced from that table; the DNA served to infer D and trimming. Among roughly 190,000 clones, more than 75% were seen once, and the ten largest hold approximately 8%. The rearrangement uses TRBV7-9 and TRBJ2-1; D remains ambiguous. Sequenced input: peripheral blood. The source of this sequence is a woman between 55 and 75 years old with COVID-19, enrolled during active disease. CDR3 loop: CASSLWQADNEQFF. The CDR3 DNA is TGTGCCAGCAGCTTGTGGCAGGCCGACAATGAGCAGTTCTTC.